This TCR beta chain was identified during a study of T cells in Graves' hyperthyroidism and ophthalmopathy. This clonotype was observed a handful of times. Clinicians diagnosed patients from clinical symptoms, serum thyroxine and TRAb, thyroid ultrasound and orbital computed tomography. The PBMCs studied were ones that came from approximately 9.9 ml fresh peripheral blood. Amplification yielded TCR beta CDR3 regions, with RNA transcripts as the source. In the first-round RT-PCR of the TCR CDR3, the HTBI primer set was used. Using its own MiXCR run on the multiplex PCR reads, TCRdb lists one record per CDR3 protein. In the table there are 350,000 to 500,000 distinct CDR3 sequences, approximately 15% of which are singletons. The origin of this receptor is a woman between 18 and 30 years old with Graves' hyperthyroidism. Sequenced: blood.

The DNA of the CDR3 is TGTGCTAGCTCCCCTAACAGCCCTAGCACAGATACGCAGTATTTT. Residues: CASSPNSPSTDTQYF. J is TRBJ2-3 and V is TRBV12-5; no clear D gene. With 9 bases removed from V and 0 bases from J, the gap between germline ends came to 16 bases. This CDR3 contains 15 residues. Germline CDR1 and CDR2: LGHNT and FRNRAP.